This TCR beta chain was found in a study of shared clonotypes between healthy human individuals. For the study at large: Three plates were used per donor for CD4 naive, three for CD4 memory, two for CD8 naive and one for CD8 memory. General study findings and limits: Only blood samples were collected, and tissue repertoires likely differ. Rarefaction showed that sequencing of sorted subsets was incomplete (despite large depth).

Across several immunoSEQ plates, the genomic DNA of each subset was split evenly. Assay: immunoSEQ multiplex PCR; the TCRdb copy retains only in-frame clones and omits some. The sample holds 2 million to 2.5 million clones, approximately 95% seen once. As regards this clone: The antigen remains unidentified.

The material sequenced was naive CD4+ T cells sorted from blood. Subset: CD45RA+ positively selected. This receptor was identified in a man between 18 and 35 years old in good health.

The CDR3 sequence: CASSINGAGQPQHF. The CDR3, as DNA: TGTGCCAGTAGTATTAACGGGGCGGGTCAGCCCCAGCATTTT. The chain joins TRBV19 to TRBJ1-5; possibly TRBD1 for D (5 bases). CDR3 size: 14 residues. Trimming removed 3 bases at V and 6 bases at J, with 12 bases between. The germline gives CDR1 LNHDA, CDR2 SQIVND (reference sequence).